This T cell receptor (beta chain) was found in a study of blood T cell repertoires in COVID-19 (dated by TCRdb to 2019 to 2021). Turning to the overall study: Samples covering the acute and convalescent phases of COVID-19 were provided by collaborators in the United States, Italy and Spain. The dataset comprised deeply sampled blood TCRbeta repertoires from subjects exposed to, actively infected with, or recovered from COVID-19. The prospective study material was composed of cDNA or gDNA derived from T cells, B-cell-depleted T cells, or PBMCs. A de-identified subject ID, COVID-19 status, age in years and sex were almost always included in the sample metadata. HLA class I and class II types, where available, came from metadata supplied by the sample provider rather than from assay-based typing. The repertoires were made available in a free public database intended to serve as a resource for research on the immune response to SARS-CoV-2. The samples were drawn from two sources: the first 160 participants of the ongoing ImmuneRACE study, and 1,254 subjects contributed by 6 global collaborators.

TCRbeta CDR3 regions were amplified from genomic DNA using the immunoSEQ Assay, a bias-controlled multiplex PCR. The source study handled its data this way. The number of nucleated cells in each sample was estimated from the amplification of reference gene primers within the assay. To quantify the absolute abundance of each unique TCRbeta CDR3 rearrangement, sequence reads were collapsed and filtered. For each sample, productive Simpson clonality was calculated by taking the square root of Simpson's diversity index across productive rearrangements. TCRdb provides this immuneACCESS table in a form limited to in-frame rearrangements. Some clones are lacking; in checked studies, under half of them reflect an unresolved V gene, and why the rest are absent is not known. V and J calls and clone size are those listed in that table; D and trimming were worked out from the DNA. The sample table lists about 59,000 clones, 70% to 90% of them with a count of one. The ten largest clonotypes hold approximately 7% of the sample.

Whole blood was collected in K2EDTA tubes by collaborating institutions according to the institutions' own protocols. For TCRbeta analysis, collaborator samples were shipped as frozen whole blood, as isolated PBMCs, or as DNA extracted from either sample type. The cysteine opens and the phenylalanine closes a CDR3 of 12 amino acids. Of the read, only the CDR3 DNA is kept; its 36 bases are in frame from base 1. V lost 3 bases and J lost 8 bases; the stretch between them is 8 bases long. About this clone: Its antigen remains unidentified. Within one base of it there is no much larger clone, and no base qualities were kept.

Results the study describes overall, beyond this receptor: How much clinical and demographic metadata was included differed by source and by participant, and the metadata was provided uncurated.

Here the chain combines TRBV12-3 or TRBV12-4 and TRBJ1-3, with no reliable assignment of the D segment. The sample consisted of peripheral blood. The sequence was obtained from a man between 60 and 75 years old with acute or convalescent COVID-19. CDR3 sequence: CASSLWGDTIYF. In nucleotide form, the sequence is TGTGCCAGCAGTTTGTGGGGAGACACCATATATTTT.